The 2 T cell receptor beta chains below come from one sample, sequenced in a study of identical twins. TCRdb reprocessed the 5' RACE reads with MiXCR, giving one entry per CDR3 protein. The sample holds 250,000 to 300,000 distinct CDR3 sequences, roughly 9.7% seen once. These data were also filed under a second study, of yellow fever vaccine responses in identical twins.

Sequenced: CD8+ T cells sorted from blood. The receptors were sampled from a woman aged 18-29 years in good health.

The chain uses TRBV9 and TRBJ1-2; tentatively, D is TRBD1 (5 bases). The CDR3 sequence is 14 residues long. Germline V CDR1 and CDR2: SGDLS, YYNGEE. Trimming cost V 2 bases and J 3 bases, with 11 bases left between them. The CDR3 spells CASSVAARDYGYTF. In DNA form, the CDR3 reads TGTGCCAGCAGCGTCGCGGCCAGGGACTATGGCTACACCTTC.

CDR3 nucleotide sequence: TGTGCCAGCAGTTACACCGGGACTAGCGAGCAGTACTTC. Translation: CASSYTGTSEQYF. The chain employs TRBV6-2 or TRBV6-3 and TRBJ2-7; 8 bases line up with TRBD2. Germline CDR1 reads MNHEY; CDR2 reads SVGEGT. V shed 2 bases, J shed 6 bases, and the junction held 3 bases outside the gene matches. The CDR3 is made up of 13 amino acids.